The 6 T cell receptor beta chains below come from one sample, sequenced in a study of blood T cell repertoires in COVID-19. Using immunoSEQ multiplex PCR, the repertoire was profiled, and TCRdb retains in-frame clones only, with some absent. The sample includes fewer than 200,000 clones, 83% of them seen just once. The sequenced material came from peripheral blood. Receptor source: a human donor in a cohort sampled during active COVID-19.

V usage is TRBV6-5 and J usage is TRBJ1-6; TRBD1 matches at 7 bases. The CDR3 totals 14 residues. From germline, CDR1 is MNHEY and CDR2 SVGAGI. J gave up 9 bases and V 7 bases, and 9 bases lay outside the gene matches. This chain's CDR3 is CASTPGGHTSPLHF. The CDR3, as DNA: TGTGCCAGCACCCCAGGGGGGCATACTTCACCCCTCCACTTT.

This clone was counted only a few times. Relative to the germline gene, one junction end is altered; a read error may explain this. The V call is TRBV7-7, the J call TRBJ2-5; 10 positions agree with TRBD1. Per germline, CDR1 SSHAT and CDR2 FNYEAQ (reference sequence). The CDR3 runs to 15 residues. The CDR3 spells CASSYGTGVWETQYF. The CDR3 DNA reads TGTGCTAGCAGTTACGGGACAGGGGTTTGGGAGACCCAGTACTTC.

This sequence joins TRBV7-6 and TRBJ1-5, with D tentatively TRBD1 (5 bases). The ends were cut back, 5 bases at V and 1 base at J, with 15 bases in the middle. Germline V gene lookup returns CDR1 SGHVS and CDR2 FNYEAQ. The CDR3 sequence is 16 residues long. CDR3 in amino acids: CASSPRQGVSNQPQHF. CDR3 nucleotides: TGTGCCAGCAGCCCCCGCCAGGGTGTCAGCAATCAGCCCCAGCATTTT.

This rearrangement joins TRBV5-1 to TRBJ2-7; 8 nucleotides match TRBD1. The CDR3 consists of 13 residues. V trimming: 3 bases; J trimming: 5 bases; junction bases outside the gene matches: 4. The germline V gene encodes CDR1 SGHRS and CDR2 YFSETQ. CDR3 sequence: CASSWTGSDEQYF. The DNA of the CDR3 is TGCGCCAGCAGCTGGACAGGGTCCGACGAGCAGTACTTC.

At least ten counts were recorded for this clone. This CDR3 is CASSPWTGKGEQYF. The CDR3 DNA is TGTGCCAGCAGCCCATGGACAGGGAAGGGCGAGCAGTACTTC. The rearrangement links TRBV7-2 to TRBJ2-7; 8 nucleotides match TRBD1. The CDR3 totals 14 residues. The J segment lost 6 bases and the V segment lost 5 bases, leaving 9 bases of the junction unmatched. CDR1 and CDR2 (germline): SGHTA, FQGNSA.

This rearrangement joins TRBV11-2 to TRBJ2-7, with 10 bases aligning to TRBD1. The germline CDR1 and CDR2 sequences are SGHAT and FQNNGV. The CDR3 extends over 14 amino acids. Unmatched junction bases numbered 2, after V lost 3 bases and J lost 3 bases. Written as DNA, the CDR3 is TGTGCCAGCAGCTTCGGGACAGGGGACTACGAGCAGTACTTC. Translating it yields CASSFGTGDYEQYF.